This T cell receptor beta chain was retrieved from a study of identical twins. Germline CDR1 reads DFQATT; CDR2 reads SNEGSKA (reference sequence). The CDR3 sequence is 13 residues long. V gave up 5 bases and J gave up 3 bases; unmatched junction bases: 7. Overall study findings and caveats: The study found that models underestimated out-of-frame TCR alpha sharing in monozygotic twins.

This clonotype was picked up a small number of times. Its antigen remains unidentified. TCRdb reprocessed the 5' RACE reads with MiXCR, giving one entry per CDR3 protein. The table records about 500,000 distinct CDR3 sequences, around an eighth of them present only once. These data also formed part of another study, on yellow fever vaccine responses in identical twins. That report notes: Twins' vaccine T cell response reportedly seemed partly convergent, partly personalized.

Specimen: CD4+ T cells sorted from blood. The chain links TRBV20-1 to TRBJ2-7, with TRBD1 matching over 7 bases. This sequence was found in a young woman in good health. CDR3 nucleotide sequence: TGCAGTGCTTTAACCGGGACAGTCTACGAGCAGTACTTC. Amino acids: CSALTGTVYEQYF.